The clone carrying this T cell receptor beta chain was seen only once. Antigen: not known. The sample originates from a study of T cell responses to AZD1222 COVID-19 vaccine. This CDR3 has 11 amino acids. Germline loops: CDR1 LNHDA, CDR2 SQIVND (reference sequence). Trimming pared 3 bases from V and 4 bases from J, leaving 1 base between. The study, taken as a whole, reports: After the peak T cell response, and only then, were repertoires sampled.

The data were produced by immunoSEQ multiplex PCR, yet TCRdb's version contains in-frame clones alone and is incomplete. The sample consists of under 150,000 clones, 70% to 90% of them appearing once. The J gene is TRBJ2-1, the V gene TRBV19; D gene unclear. The receptor was isolated from an adult in good health. The sequencing here drew on peripheral blood, taken on day 0 of AZD1222 vaccination. Written as DNA, the CDR3 is TGTGCCAGTAGTATTTACAATGAGCAGTTCTTC. Its translation: CASSIYNEQFF.